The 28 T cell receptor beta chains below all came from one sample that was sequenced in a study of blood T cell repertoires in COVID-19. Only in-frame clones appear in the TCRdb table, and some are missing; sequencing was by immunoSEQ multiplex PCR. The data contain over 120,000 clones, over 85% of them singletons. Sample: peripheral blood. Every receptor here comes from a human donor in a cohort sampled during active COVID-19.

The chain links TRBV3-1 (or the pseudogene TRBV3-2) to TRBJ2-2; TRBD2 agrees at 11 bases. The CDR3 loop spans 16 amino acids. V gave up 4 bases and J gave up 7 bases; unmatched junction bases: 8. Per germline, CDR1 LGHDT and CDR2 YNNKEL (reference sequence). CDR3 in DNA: TGTGCCAGCAGCCGACGACTAGCGGGGAGTGGCGGGGAGCTGTTTTTT. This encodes CASSRRLAGSGGELFF.

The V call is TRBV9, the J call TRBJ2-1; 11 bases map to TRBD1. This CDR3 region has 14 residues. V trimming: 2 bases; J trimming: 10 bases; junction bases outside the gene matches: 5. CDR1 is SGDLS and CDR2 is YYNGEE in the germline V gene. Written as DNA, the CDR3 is TGTGCCAGCAGCGTCGGACAGGGGGCTCGGGAGCAGTTCTTC. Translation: CASSVGQGAREQFF.

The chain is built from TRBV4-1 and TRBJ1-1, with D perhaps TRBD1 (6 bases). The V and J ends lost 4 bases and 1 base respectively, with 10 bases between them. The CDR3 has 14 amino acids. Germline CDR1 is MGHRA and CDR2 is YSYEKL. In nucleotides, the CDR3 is TGCGCCAGCAGCCGCCCACAGGGGAACACTGAAGCTTTCTTT. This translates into CASSRPQGNTEAFF.

The chain's CDR3 is CASSQESNREIPSSTDTQYF. The CDR3, as DNA: TGTGCCAGCAGCCAAGAGTCTAACAGGGAGATACCCTCGAGCACAGATACGCAGTATTTT. The chain employs TRBV4-2 and TRBJ2-3, with D possibly TRBD1 on 6 matching bases. V lost 0 bases and J lost 0, with 22 bases in between. The CDR3 runs to 20 residues. The germline gives CDR1 LGHNA, CDR2 YNFKEQ.

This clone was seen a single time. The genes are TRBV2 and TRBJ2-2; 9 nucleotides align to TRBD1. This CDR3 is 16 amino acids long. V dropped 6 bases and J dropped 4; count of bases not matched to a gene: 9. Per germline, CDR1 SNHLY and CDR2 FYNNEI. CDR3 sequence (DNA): TGTGCCAGCAGGAAGGACAGGGGAACGGGCACCGGGGAGCTGTTTTTT. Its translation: CASRKDRGTGTGELFF.

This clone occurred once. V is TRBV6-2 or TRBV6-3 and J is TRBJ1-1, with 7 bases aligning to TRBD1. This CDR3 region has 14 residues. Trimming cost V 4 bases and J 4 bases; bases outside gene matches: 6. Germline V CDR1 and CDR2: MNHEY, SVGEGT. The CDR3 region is CASSSPDRVTEAFF. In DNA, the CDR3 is TGTGCCAGCAGTTCCCCCGACAGGGTCACTGAAGCTTTCTTT.

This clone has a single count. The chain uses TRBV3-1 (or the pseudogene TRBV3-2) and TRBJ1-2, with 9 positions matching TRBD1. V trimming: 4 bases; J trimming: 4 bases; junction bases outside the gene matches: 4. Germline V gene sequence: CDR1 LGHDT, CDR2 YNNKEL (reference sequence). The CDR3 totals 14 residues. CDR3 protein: CASSPGQGPYGYTF. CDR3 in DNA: TGTGCCAGCAGCCCGGGACAGGGCCCCTATGGCTACACCTTC.

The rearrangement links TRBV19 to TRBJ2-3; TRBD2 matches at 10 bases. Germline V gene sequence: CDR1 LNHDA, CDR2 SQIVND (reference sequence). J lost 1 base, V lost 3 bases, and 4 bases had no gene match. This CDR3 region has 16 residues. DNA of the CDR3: TGTGCCAGTAGTATGCTAGCGGGGGCCCGCACAGATACGCAGTATTTT. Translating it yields CASSMLAGARTDTQYF. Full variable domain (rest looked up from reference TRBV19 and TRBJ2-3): DGGITQSPKYLFRKEGQNVTLSCEQNLNHDAMYWYRQDPGQGLRLIYYSQIVNDFQKGDIAEGYSVSREKKESFPLTVTSAQKNPTAFYLCASSMLAGARTDTQYFGPGTRLTVL.

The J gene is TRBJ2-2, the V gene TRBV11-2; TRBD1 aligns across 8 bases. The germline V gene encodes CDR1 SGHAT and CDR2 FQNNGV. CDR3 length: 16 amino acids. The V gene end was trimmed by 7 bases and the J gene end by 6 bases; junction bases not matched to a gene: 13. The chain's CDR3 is CASNSIRTGIPGELFF. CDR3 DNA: TGTGCCAGCAACTCGATACGGACAGGGATTCCCGGGGAGCTGTTTTTT.

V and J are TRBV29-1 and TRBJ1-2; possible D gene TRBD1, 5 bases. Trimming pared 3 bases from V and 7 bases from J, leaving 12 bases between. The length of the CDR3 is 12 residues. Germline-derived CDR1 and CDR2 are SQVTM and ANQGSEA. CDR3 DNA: TGCAGCGTTGAGGGGTTAAGGGGTGGCTACACCTTC. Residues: CSVEGLRGGYTF.

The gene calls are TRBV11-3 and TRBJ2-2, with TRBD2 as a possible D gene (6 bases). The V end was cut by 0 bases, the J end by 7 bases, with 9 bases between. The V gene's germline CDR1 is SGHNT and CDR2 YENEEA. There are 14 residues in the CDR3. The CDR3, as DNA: TGTGCCAGCAGCTTAGATCGAGCGGGCGGGGAGCTGTTTTTT. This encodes CASSLDRAGGELFF.

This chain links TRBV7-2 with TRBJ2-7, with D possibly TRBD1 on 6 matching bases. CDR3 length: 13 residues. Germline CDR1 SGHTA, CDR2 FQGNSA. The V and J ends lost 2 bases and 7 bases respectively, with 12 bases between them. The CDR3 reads CASSLTGFGEQYF. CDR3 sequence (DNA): TGTGCCAGCAGCTTAACAGGGTTTGGGGAGCAGTACTTC.

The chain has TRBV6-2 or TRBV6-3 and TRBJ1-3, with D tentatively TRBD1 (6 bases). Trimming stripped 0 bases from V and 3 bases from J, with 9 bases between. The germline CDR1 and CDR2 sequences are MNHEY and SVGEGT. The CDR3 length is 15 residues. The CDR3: CASSYSGHGGNTIYF. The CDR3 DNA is TGTGCCAGCAGTTACTCGGGACATGGTGGAAACACCATATATTTT.

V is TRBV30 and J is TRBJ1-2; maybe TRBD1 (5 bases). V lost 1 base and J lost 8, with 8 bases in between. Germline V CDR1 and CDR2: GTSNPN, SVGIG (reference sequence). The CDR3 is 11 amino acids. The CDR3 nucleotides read TGTGCCTGGAGTGGACGGGGGGGCTACACCTTC. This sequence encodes CAWSGRGGYTF.

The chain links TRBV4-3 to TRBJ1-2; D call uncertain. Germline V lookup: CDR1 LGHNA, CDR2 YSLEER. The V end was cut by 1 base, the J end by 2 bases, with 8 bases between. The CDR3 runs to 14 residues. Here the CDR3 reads CASSQGRANYGYTF. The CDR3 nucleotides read TGCGCCAGCAGCCAAGGGAGGGCCAACTATGGCTACACCTTC.

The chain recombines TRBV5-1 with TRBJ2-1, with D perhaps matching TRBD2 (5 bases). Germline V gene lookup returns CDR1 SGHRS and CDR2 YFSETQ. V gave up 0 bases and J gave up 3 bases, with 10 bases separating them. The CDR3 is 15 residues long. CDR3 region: CASSLGRQNYNEQFF. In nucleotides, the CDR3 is TGCGCCAGCAGCTTGGGGAGGCAGAACTACAATGAGCAGTTCTTC.

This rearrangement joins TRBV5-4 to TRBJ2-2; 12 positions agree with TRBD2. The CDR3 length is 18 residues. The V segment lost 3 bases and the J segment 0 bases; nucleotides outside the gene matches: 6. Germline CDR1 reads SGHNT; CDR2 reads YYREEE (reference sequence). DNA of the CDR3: TGTGCCAGCAGCTCGGGACTAGCGGGCCTCGCGAACACCGGGGAGCTGTTTTTT. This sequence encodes CASSSGLAGLANTGELFF.

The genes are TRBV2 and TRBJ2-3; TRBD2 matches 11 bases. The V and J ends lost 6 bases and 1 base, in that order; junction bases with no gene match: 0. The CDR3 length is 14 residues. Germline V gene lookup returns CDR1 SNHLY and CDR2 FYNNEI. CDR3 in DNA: TGTGCCAGCAGACTAGCGGGGGGCACAGATACGCAGTATTTT. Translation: CASRLAGGTDTQYF.

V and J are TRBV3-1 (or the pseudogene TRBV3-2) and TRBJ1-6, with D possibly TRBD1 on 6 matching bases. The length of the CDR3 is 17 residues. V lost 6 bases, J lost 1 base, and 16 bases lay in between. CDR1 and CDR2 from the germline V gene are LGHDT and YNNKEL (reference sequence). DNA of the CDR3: TGTGCCAGCAGTCGTACAGGGTCTCAATCCTATAATTCACCCCTCCACTTT. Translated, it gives CASSRTGSQSYNSPLHF.

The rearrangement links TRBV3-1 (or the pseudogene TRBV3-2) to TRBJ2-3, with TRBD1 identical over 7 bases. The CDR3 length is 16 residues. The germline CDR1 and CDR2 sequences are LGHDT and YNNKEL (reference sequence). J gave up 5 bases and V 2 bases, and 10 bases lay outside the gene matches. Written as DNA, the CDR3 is TGTGCCAGCAGCCAATTAGGGGGCGTGGGCCAAGATACGCAGTATTTT. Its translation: CASSQLGGVGQDTQYF.

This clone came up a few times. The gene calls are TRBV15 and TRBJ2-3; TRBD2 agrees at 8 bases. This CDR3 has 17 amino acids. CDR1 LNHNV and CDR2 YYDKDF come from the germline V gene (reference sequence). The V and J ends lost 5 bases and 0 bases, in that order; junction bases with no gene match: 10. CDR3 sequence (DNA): TGTGCCACCAGCCGAGGCAGCGGGGGAACTAGCACAGATACGCAGTATTTT. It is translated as CATSRGSGGTSTDTQYF. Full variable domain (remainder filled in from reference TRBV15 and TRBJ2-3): DAMVIQNPRYQVTQFGKPVTLSCSQTLNHNVMYWYQQKSSQAPKLLFHYYDKDFNNEADTPDNFQSRRPNTSFCFLDIRSPGLGDTAMYLCATSRGSGGTSTDTQYFGPGTRLTVL.

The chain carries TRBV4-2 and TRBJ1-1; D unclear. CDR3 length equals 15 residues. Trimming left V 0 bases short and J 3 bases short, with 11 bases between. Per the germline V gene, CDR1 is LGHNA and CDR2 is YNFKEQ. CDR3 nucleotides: TGTGCCAGCAGCCAAGAAGAGGTCGCCTACACTGAAGCTTTCTTT. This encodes CASSQEEVAYTEAFF.

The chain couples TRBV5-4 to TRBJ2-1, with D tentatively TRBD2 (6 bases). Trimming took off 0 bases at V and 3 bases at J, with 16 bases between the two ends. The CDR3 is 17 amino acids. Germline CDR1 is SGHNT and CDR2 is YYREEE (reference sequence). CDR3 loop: CASSLDLSAGRYNEQFF. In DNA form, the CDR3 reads TGTGCCAGCAGCTTGGACCTCTCAGCGGGTCGCTACAATGAGCAGTTCTTC. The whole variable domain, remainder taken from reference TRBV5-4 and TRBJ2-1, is ETGVTQSPTHLIKTRGQQVTLRCSSQSGHNTVSWYQQALGQGPQFIFQYYREEENGRGNFPPRFSGLQFPNYSSELNVNALELDDSALYLCASSLDLSAGRYNEQFFGPGTRLTVL.

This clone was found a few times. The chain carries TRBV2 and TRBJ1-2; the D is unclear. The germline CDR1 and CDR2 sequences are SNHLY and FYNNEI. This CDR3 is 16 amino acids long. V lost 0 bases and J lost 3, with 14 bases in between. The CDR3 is CASSEAIEGLYYGYTF. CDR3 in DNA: TGTGCCAGCAGTGAAGCGATAGAGGGCTTGTACTATGGCTACACCTTC.

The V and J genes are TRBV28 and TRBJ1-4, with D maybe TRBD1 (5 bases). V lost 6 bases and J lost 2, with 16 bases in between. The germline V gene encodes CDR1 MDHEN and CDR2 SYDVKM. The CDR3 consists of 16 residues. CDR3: CASSGTPWGTNEKLFF. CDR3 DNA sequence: TGTGCCAGCAGCGGGACTCCGTGGGGGACTAATGAAAAACTGTTTTTT.

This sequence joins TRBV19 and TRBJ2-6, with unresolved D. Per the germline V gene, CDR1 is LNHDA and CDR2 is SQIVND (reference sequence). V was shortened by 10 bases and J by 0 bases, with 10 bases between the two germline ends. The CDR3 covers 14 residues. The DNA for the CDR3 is TGTGCCACTCGTGAGTTCTCTGGGGCCAACGTCCTGACTTTC. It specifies CATREFSGANVLTF.

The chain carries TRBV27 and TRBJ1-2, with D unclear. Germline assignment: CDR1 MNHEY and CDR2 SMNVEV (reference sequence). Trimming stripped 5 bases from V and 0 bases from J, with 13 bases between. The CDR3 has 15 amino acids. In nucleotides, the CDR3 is TGTGCCAGCAGTGTAGACTTCAGTACTAACTATGGCTACACCTTC. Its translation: CASSVDFSTNYGYTF.

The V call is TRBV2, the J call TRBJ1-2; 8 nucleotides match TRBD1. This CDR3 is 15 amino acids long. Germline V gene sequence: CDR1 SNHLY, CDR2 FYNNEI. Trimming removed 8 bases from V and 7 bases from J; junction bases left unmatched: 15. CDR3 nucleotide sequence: TGTGCCAGCTCCCGAGGGAACAGGGGGACGTTTGGCTACACCTTC. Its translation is CASSRGNRGTFGYTF.